The TCR beta chain described here comes from a study of blood T cell repertoires in COVID-19. Original processing notes: The authors estimated nucleated cell counts from reference gene primer amplification. The method was immunoSEQ multiplex PCR; TCRdb's version includes in-frame clones alone and lacks a portion of them. That table furnishes V, J and clone size, whereas the DNA furnished D and trimming. The table includes roughly 31,000 clones, almost 90% detected once. The germline CDR1 and CDR2 sequences are SGHRS and YFSETQ. V was pared by 3 bases and J by 3 bases, with 8 bases of the junction left unmatched. The CDR3 is 15 amino acids.

The chain carries TRBV5-1 and TRBJ2-7; TRBD1 matches at 8 bases. The sequence derives from a man aged 55 to 69 with active COVID-19. The sequencing sample was made of peripheral blood. The CDR3 is CASSSGQGADYEQYF. DNA for the CDR3: TGCGCCAGCAGCTCGGGGCAGGGGGCGGACTACGAGCAGTACTTC.